This T cell receptor (beta chain) was retrieved from a study of cytomegalovirus exposure and HLA in healthy donors. Study results and caveats: Fewer N-insertions than the approximately 700-donor mean were reportedly shown by an Asian-associated ancestry cluster in a later analysis.

60 Vbeta and 13 Jbeta primers were used in PCR. The data were produced by immunoSEQ multiplex PCR, yet TCRdb's version contains in-frame clones alone and is incomplete. The sample lists approximately 150,000 clones; around 73% were seen once. Of note for this clone: Its antigen is undetermined.

The CDR3 contains 12 residues. Germline CDR1 reads GTSNPN; CDR2 reads SVGIG (reference sequence). Trimming left V 6 bases short and J 2 bases short, with 11 bases between. Sequencing was carried out using PBMCs. The J gene is TRBJ2-7, the V gene TRBV30; D perhaps matches TRBD2 (6 bases). The sequence derives from a female donor in good health and CMV-seronegative. This CDR3 reads CACGGGPYEQYF. CDR3 sequence (DNA): TGTGCCTGTGGCGGAGGGCCCTACGAGCAGTACTTC.